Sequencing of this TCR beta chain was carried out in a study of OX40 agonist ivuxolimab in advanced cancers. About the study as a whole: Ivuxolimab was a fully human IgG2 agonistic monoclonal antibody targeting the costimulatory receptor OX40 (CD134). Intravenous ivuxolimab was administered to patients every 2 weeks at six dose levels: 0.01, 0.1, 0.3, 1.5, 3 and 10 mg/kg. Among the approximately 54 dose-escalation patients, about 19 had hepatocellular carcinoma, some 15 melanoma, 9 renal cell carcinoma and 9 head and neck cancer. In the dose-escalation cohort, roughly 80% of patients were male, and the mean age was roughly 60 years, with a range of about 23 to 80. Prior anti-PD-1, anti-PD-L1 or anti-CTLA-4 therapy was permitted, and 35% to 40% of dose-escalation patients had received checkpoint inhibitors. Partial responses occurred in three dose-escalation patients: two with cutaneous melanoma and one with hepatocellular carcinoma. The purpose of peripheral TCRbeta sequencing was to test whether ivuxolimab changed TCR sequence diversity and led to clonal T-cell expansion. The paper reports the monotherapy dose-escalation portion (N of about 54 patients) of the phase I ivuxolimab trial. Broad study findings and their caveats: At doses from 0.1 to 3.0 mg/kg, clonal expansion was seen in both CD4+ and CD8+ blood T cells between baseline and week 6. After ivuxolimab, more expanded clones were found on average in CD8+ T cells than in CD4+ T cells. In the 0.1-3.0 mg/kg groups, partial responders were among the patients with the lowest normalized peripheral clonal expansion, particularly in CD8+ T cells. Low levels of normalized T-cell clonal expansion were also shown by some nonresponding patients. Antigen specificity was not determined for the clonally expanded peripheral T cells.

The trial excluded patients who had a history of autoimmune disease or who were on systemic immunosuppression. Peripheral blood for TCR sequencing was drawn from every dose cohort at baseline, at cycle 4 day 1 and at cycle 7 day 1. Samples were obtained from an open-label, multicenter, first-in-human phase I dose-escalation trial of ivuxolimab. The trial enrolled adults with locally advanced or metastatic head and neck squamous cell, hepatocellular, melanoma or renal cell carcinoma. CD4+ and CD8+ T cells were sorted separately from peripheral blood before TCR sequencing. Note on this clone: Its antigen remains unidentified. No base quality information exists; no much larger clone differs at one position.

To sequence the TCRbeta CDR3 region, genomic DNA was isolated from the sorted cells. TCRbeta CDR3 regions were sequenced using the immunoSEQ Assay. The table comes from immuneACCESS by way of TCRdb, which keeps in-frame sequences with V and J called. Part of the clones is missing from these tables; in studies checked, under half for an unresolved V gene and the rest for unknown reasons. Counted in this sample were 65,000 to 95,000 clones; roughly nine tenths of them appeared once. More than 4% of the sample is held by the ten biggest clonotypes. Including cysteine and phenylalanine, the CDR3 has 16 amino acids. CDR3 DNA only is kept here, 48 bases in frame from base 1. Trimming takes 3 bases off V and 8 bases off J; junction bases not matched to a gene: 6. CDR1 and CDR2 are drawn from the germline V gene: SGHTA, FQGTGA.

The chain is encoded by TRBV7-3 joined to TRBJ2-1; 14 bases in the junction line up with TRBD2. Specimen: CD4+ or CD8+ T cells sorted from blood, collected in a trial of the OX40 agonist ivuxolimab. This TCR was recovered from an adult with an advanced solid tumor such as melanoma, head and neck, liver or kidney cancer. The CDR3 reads CASSFTGTSGSDEQFF. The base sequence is TGTGCCAGCAGCTTCACCGGGACTAGCGGGAGTGATGAGCAGTTCTTC.